This T cell receptor (beta chain) was documented in a study of technical replicates of blood from several donors. Assay used: immunoSEQ multiplex PCR; TCRdb lists only in-frame clones, some missing. The sample has 60,000 or so clones; about 87% are singletons. The source material was PBMCs. This clonotype was obtained from a human donor in good health. Some clones in this sample may be carry-over from other donors' samples.

The DNA of the CDR3 is TGTGCCAGCAGCTCACACGCGGGGGGCGGAACTGAAGCTTTCTTT. As protein: CASSSHAGGGTEAFF. The chain is built from TRBV7-3 and TRBJ1-1, with D possibly TRBD1 on 6 matching bases. The CDR3 runs to 15 residues. Germline V CDR1 and CDR2: SGHTA, FQGTGA. Trimming stripped 4 bases from V and 5 bases from J, with 17 bases between.